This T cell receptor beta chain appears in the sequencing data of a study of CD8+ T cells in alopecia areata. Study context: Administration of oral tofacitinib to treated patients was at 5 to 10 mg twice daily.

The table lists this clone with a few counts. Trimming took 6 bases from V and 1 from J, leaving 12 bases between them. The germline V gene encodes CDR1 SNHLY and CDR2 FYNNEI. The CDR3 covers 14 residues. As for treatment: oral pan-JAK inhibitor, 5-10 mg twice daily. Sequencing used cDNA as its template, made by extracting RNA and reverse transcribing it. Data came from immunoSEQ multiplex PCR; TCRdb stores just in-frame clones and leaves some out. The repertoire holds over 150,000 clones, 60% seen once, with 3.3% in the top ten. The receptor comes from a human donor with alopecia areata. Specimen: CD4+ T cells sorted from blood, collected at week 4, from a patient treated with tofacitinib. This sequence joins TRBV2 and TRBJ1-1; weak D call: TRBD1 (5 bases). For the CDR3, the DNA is TGTGCCAGCAGCCCCCAGGGCGGGAACACTGAAGCTTTCTTT. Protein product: CASSPQGGNTEAFF.